A selection of T cell receptor beta chains follows, all from one sample in a study of T cell responses to AZD1222 COVID-19 vaccine. Using immunoSEQ multiplex PCR, the repertoire was profiled, and TCRdb retains in-frame clones only, with some absent. This repertoire shows 120,000 or so clones, 80% to 90% found once; its top ten account for about 5.4%. The sequencing used peripheral blood, collected on day 0 of AZD1222 vaccination. Source of these receptors: an adult in good health. The CDR3 runs from the conserved cysteine through the conserved F or W. The D gene is left open where the match is weak. Clone size is not always given. Where it is, it says once, few, many or a class for expanded clones.

d_gene	abundance	j_gene	v_gene	CDR3nt	CDR3aa
TRBD1	-	TRBJ2-3	TRBV9	TGTGCCAGCAGCACCCTCTCCACAGGGGGGATATCCACAGATACGCAGTATTTT	CASSTLSTGGISTDTQYF
-	many	TRBJ1-1	TRBV6-1	TGTGCCAGCAGTGATCGGGACAACACTGAAGCTTTCTTT	CASSDRDNTEAFF
-	-	TRBJ1-6	TRBV4-1	TGCGCCAGCAGCCTATTACCAGGACAGCATAATTCACCCCTCCACTTT	CASSLLPGQHNSPLHF
-	-	TRBJ1-6	TRBV5-1	TGCGCCAGCAGCTTGTGGCAGATGAATTCACCCCTCCACTTT	CASSLWQMNSPLHF
-	-	TRBJ1-1	TRBV12-5	TGTGCTAGTGGTTTGGGTCGTGAAGCTTTCTTT	CASGLGREAFF
-	few	TRBJ2-1	TRBV6-4	TGTGCCAGCAGTCGGGAGCAATCGGAGGAGCAGTTCTTC	CASSREQSEEQFF
-	-	TRBJ2-5	TRBV28	TGTGCCAGCAGTTTACGGGGTAGACAAGAGACCCAGTACTTC	CASSLRGRQETQYF
TRBD2	-	TRBJ2-3	TRBV4-2	TGTGCCAGCAGTAAAAGCGGGGGGAGCACAGATACGCAGTATTTT	CASSKSGGSTDTQYF
-	-	TRBJ2-7	TRBV6-5	TGTGCCAGCAGTTACGCCCTGACAGGTAGAAACGAGCAGTACTTC	CASSYALTGRNEQYF
TRBD1	-	TRBJ1-5	TRBV5-6	TGTGCCAGCAGCTTACAGGGGTCTAATCAGCCCCAGCATTTT	CASSLQGSNQPQHF
TRBD2	-	TRBJ2-3	TRBV7-2	TGTGCCAGCAGCCCCAGGACTAGCGGGAGCTATACGCAGTATTTT	CASSPRTSGSYTQYF
-	-	TRBJ2-7	TRBV13	TGTGCCAGCAGCTTACCCAGGGAATCCTACGAGCAGTACTTC	CASSLPRESYEQYF
TRBD2	-	TRBJ2-1	TRBV24-1	TGTGCCACCAGTGGTATAGCGGGACCTTCGGATGAGCAGTTCTTC	CATSGIAGPSDEQFF
-	-	TRBJ1-2	TRBV20-1	TGCAGTGCTAGTCTTGGCGCTGGTGGCTACACCTTC	CSASLGAGGYTF
-	-	TRBJ2-7	TRBV29-1	TGCAGCGTTGAGTTTAGCGAGGGAGAAATCTCCTACGAGCAGTACTTC	CSVEFSEGEISYEQYF
TRBD1	-	TRBJ1-2	TRBV2	TGTGCCAGCAGTGTACAGGGGGCCGACTATGGCTACACCTTC	CASSVQGADYGYTF
TRBD1	-	TRBJ1-2	TRBV27	TGTGCCAGCAAACTGGGGACAGACACTAACTATGGCTACACCTTC	CASKLGTDTNYGYTF
TRBD1	once	TRBJ1-5	TRBV5-4	TGTGCCAGCAGCCCTAAGACAGGGGTGGCCCATTATGGGCAGCCCCAGCATTTT	CASSPKTGVAHYGQPQHF
-	-	TRBJ1-3	TRBV4-2	TGTGCCAGCAGCCATGGTCTCTCTTCTGGAAACACCATATATTTT	CASSHGLSSGNTIYF
-	-	TRBJ2-1	TRBV7-8	TGTGCCAGCAGCTTAGGGGCGGATCCCTCCTACAATGAGCAGTTCTTC	CASSLGADPSYNEQFF
-	-	TRBJ1-2	TRBV2	TGTGCCAGCTCTGTCAGGGACGGCTACACCTTC	CASSVRDGYTF
-	once	TRBJ2-3	TRBV5-1	TGCGCCAGCAGCTTGGGCGGATATAGCACAGATACGCAGTATTTT	CASSLGGYSTDTQYF
TRBD1	-	TRBJ1-5	TRBV5-8	TGTGCCAGCAGCTTGTCCGGGACAGGGTATAGTCTGCCCCAGCATTTT	CASSLSGTGYSLPQHF
-	-	TRBJ1-5	TRBV7-8	TGTGCCAGCAGCTCTTCAGACAGATTCAATCAGCCCCAGCATTTT	CASSSSDRFNQPQHF
-	-	TRBJ2-3	TRBV2	TGTGCCAGCAGGCCAGGGGTAAGCACAGATACGCAGTATTTT	CASRPGVSTDTQYF
TRBD1	-	TRBJ1-2	TRBV27	TGTGCCAGCAGTTTTGGACAGGGTCCCTTCTATGGCTACACCTTC	CASSFGQGPFYGYTF
-	-	TRBJ1-4	TRBV2	TGTGCCAGCAGTGAGGAAGAGGCCCTTAATGAAAAACTGTTTTTT	CASSEEEALNEKLFF
-	-	TRBJ1-6	TRBV16	TGTGCCAGCAGCAGACGGGAGTCACCCCTCCACTTT	CASSRRESPLHF
-	-	TRBJ2-5	TRBV10-1	TGCGCCAGCAGTGAGTCTGGGGCCCAAGAGACCCAGTACTTC	CASSESGAQETQYF
-	-	TRBJ1-2	TRBV18	TGTGCCAGCTCACCACCGAGGGCCCGGGACAACTATGGCTACACCTTC	CASSPPRARDNYGYTF
TRBD1	-	TRBJ2-7	TRBV28	TGTGCCAGCAGTTTGACAGGGGACTCCTACGAGCAGTACTTC	CASSLTGDSYEQYF
TRBD1	-	TRBJ2-5	TRBV7-9	TGTGCCAGCAGCTCGCAGACAGGGATCTTGGAGACCCAGTACTTC	CASSSQTGILETQYF
-	-	TRBJ2-1	TRBV9	TGTGCCAGCAGCGTAGGGGATTACAATGAGCAGTTCTTC	CASSVGDYNEQFF